The 22 T cell receptor beta chains below all came from one sample that was sequenced in a study of blood T cell repertoires in COVID-19. Clones were sequenced by immunoSEQ multiplex PCR, and TCRdb holds only the in-frame ones, with some missing. The data hold roughly 49,000 clones, with 89% observed a single time. The sequencing sample was made of peripheral blood. The receptors come from a man in his sixties with active COVID-19.

This clone has a single count. The V and J genes are TRBV28 and TRBJ2-3, with D possibly TRBD2 on 6 matching bases. Per germline, CDR1 MDHEN and CDR2 SYDVKM. Trimming took 5 bases from V and 2 from J, leaving 17 bases between them. CDR3 length: 16 amino acids. CDR3: CASSPLVRDYTDTQYF. For the CDR3, the DNA is TGTGCCAGCAGTCCATTAGTGCGGGATTACACAGATACGCAGTATTTT.

Only a few counts were recorded for this clone. V and J are TRBV28 and TRBJ1-4; D is uncertain. The length of the CDR3 is 21 residues. Trimming took 6 bases from V and 7 from J, leaving 36 bases between them. Germline lookup yields CDR1 MDHEN and CDR2 SYDVKM. The CDR3 spells CASSLKFRQTTGSQRSEKLFF. DNA for the CDR3: TGTGCCAGCAGCCTCAAATTTAGGCAGACGACGGGATCGCAGCGAAGTGAAAAACTGTTTTTT.

The V call is TRBV5-1, the J call TRBJ2-7; the D gene is possibly TRBD1 (5 bases). Germline V gene lookup returns CDR1 SGHRS and CDR2 YFSETQ. There are 13 residues in the CDR3. V shed 4 bases and J shed 2 bases, with 10 bases lying between them. CDR3 protein: CASSPDNAYEQYF. CDR3 in DNA: TGCGCCAGCAGCCCGGACAATGCCTACGAGCAGTACTTC.

The rearrangement uses TRBV5-1 and TRBJ2-7; 8 bases line up with TRBD1. Germline V gives CDR1 SGHRS, CDR2 YFSETQ. The CDR3 has 14 residues. The ends lost 5 bases at V and 7 bases at J; junction bases unmatched: 11. The CDR3 region has the DNA TGCGCCAGCAGATGGCAGGGGGCCGATATTGAGCAGTACTTC. It yields the protein CASRWQGADIEQYF.

This rearrangement joins TRBV3-1 (or the pseudogene TRBV3-2) to TRBJ2-3; 9 bases agree with TRBD2. The CDR3 totals 19 residues. CDR1 and CDR2 from the germline V gene are LGHDT and YNNKEL (reference sequence). Trimming took 4 bases from V and 5 from J; bases not matched to a gene: 19. CDR3 DNA: TGTGCCAGCAGCCCGCCTAGCGGGATTCTAGCGGGAATTGGAGATACGCAGTATTTT. This codes for CASSPPSGILAGIGDTQYF.

V gene TRBV9 combines with J gene TRBJ2-5; 9 nucleotides line up with TRBD2. The CDR3 runs to 14 residues. Germline V lookup: CDR1 SGDLS, CDR2 YYNGEE. Unmatched junction bases numbered 6, after V lost 5 bases and J lost 4 bases. The CDR3 DNA sequence: TGTGCCAGCAGTCTTAGCGGGAGCAGAGAGACCCAGTACTTC. Amino acid sequence: CASSLSGSRETQYF.

This clone has a single count. The CDR3, as DNA: TGTGCCAGCAGCTTACTCCGGGACAGACTGAACACTGAAGCTTTCTTT. This encodes CASSLLRDRLNTEAFF. J is TRBJ1-1 and V is TRBV7-7; 7 nucleotides agree with TRBD1. CDR1 is SSHAT and CDR2 is FNYEAQ in the germline V gene (reference sequence). This CDR3 is 16 amino acids long. V was clipped by 2 bases and J by 0 bases; unmatched bases: 6. The full variable domain, with the rest looked up from reference TRBV7-7 and TRBJ1-1, is GAGVSQSPRYKVTKRGQDVTLRCDPISSHATLYWYQQALGQGPEFLTYFNYEAQPDKSGLPSDRFSAERPEGSISTLTIQRTEQRDSAMYRCASSLLRDRLNTEAFFGQGTRLTVV.

V usage is TRBV6-2 or TRBV6-3 and J usage is TRBJ1-6, with a possible D match to TRBD1 (5 bases). The germline gives CDR1 MNHEY, CDR2 SVGEGT. The V end was cut by 2 bases, the J end by 5 bases, with 10 bases between. This CDR3 comprises 15 residues. The CDR3 sequence: CASSYGHRDNSPLHF. The CDR3 bases are TGTGCCAGCAGTTACGGACACAGAGATAATTCACCCCTCCACTTT.

This chain connects TRBV28 to TRBJ2-1; 8 positions agree with TRBD1. Germline lookup yields CDR1 MDHEN and CDR2 SYDVKM. The CDR3 sequence is 17 residues long. The V segment lost 4 bases and the J segment 1 base; nucleotides outside the gene matches: 9. This CDR3 reads CASSSGFDRGSYNEQFF. As DNA, the CDR3 is TGTGCCAGCAGTTCCGGATTTGACAGGGGATCCTACAATGAGCAGTTCTTC.

This clone was counted between two and nine times. The genes are TRBV5-4 and TRBJ2-7, with 10 bases fitting TRBD2. Looked up from germline, CDR1 is SGHNT and CDR2 is YYREEE (reference sequence). This CDR3 contains 15 residues. The V segment lost 0 bases and the J segment 0 bases; nucleotides outside the gene matches: 0. CDR3: CASSLASGGSYEQYF. The CDR3 region has the DNA TGTGCCAGCAGCTTGGCTAGCGGGGGCTCCTACGAGCAGTACTTC.

The gene calls are TRBV4-3 and TRBJ1-3; tentatively, D is TRBD1 (5 bases). The V end lost 4 bases, the J end lost 2 bases, and 12 bases lay between the germline ends. Germline CDR1 LGHNA, CDR2 YSLEER. The CDR3 sequence is 15 residues long. CDR3 protein: CASSRTGGAGNTIYF. Here the CDR3 DNA reads TGCGCCAGCAGCCGAACCGGGGGGGCTGGAAACACCATATATTTT.

This rearrangement joins TRBV5-4 to TRBJ2-7; D might be TRBD1 (5 bases). V was shortened by 1 base and J by 3 bases, with 14 bases between the two germline ends. This CDR3 spans 15 amino acids. The germline V gene encodes CDR1 SGHNT and CDR2 YYREEE (reference sequence). The CDR3 sequence is CASSLRQRKDYEQYF. CDR3 DNA sequence: TGTGCCAGCAGCTTGCGACAGCGTAAAGACTACGAGCAGTACTTC.

This clone was seen a few times. The chain carries TRBV4-3 and TRBJ2-1; 7 bases agree with TRBD2. The V segment lost 4 bases and the J segment 5 bases; nucleotides outside the gene matches: 11. The CDR3 has 16 amino acids. CDR1 is LGHNA, CDR2 YSLEER, per germline. CDR3 DNA sequence: TGCGCCAGCAGCCTGGGGTGGCTAGCGGTCAACAATGAGCAGTTCTTC. It is translated as CASSLGWLAVNNEQFF.

The V and J genes are TRBV9 and TRBJ2-1; 13 nucleotides align to TRBD2. The CDR3 extends over 17 amino acids. CDR1 and CDR2 (germline): SGDLS, YYNGEE. J gave up 2 bases and V 4 bases, and 6 bases lay outside the gene matches. The CDR3 reads CASSSRGTSGTYNEQFF. The CDR3 region has the DNA TGTGCCAGCAGCTCGAGGGGGACTAGCGGGACCTACAATGAGCAGTTCTTC.

The chain combines TRBV5-8 with TRBJ2-3; TRBD1 matches at 8 bases. CDR1 and CDR2 from the germline V gene are SGHTS and YDEGEE. With 9 bases clipped from V and 8 bases from J, the junction kept 11 bases outside the gene matches. This CDR3 comprises 13 residues. The CDR3 protein is CANSDRVRSTQYF. In nucleotides, the CDR3 is TGTGCCAATTCGGACAGGGTAAGGTCTACGCAGTATTTT.

This clone was found once. The chain recombines TRBV10-1 with TRBJ2-4; 10 nucleotides agree with TRBD2. The germline V gene has CDR1 WNHNN and CDR2 SYGVQD (reference sequence). The CDR3 sequence is 19 residues long. Trimming cost V 8 bases and J 0 bases; bases outside gene matches: 16. The CDR3 bases are TGCGCCAGCGGCGGTAGGACTAGCGGTAGACCCTTAGCCAAAAACATTCAGTACTTC. Its protein is CASGGRTSGRPLAKNIQYF.

This clone was picked up one time. The rearrangement links TRBV6-5 to TRBJ2-1; possible D gene TRBD2, 6 bases. The V end was cut by 2 bases, the J end by 9 bases, with 11 bases between. Per the germline V gene, CDR1 is MNHEY and CDR2 is SVGAGI. The CDR3 runs 13 residues. CDR3: CASSYGGKGEQFF. DNA for the CDR3: TGTGCCAGCAGTTACGGGGGGAAGGGTGAGCAGTTCTTC.

The sample holds one count of this clone. J is TRBJ2-1 and V is TRBV3-1 (or the pseudogene TRBV3-2), with 9 bases identical to TRBD2. From germline, CDR1 is LGHDT and CDR2 YNNKEL (reference sequence). Trimming took 0 bases from V and 6 from J; bases not matched to a gene: 6. CDR3 size: 16 residues. CDR3 loop: CASSQDLGLAVNEQFF. CDR3 DNA: TGTGCCAGCAGCCAAGATCTGGGACTAGCTGTCAATGAGCAGTTCTTC.

The CDR3: CASSNTGDTQYF. In nucleotides, the CDR3 is TGTGCCAGCAGCAACACAGGGGATACGCAGTATTTT. The rearrangement links TRBV21-1 to TRBJ2-3; TRBD1 is the table's D call, not checked against the DNA. TRBV21-1 is recorded as a pseudogene. CDR3 length: 12 residues.

The V call is TRBV18, the J call TRBJ1-2; 7 nucleotides line up with TRBD1. The ends lost 6 bases at V and 5 bases at J; junction bases unmatched: 6. Germline values: CDR1 KGHSH, CDR2 LQKENI. The CDR3 spans 13 residues. CDR3 loop: CASSIGTAYGYTF. The CDR3 DNA is TGTGCCAGCTCGATCGGGACAGCTTATGGCTACACCTTC.

This clone was counted once. The V and J genes are TRBV9 and TRBJ2-7; 7 bases are a match to TRBD2. Germline V gives CDR1 SGDLS, CDR2 YYNGEE. The CDR3 totals 14 residues. Trimming removed 0 bases from V and 6 bases from J; junction bases left unmatched: 6. The chain's CDR3 is CASSVAGLIGEQYF. In DNA form, the CDR3 reads TGTGCCAGCAGCGTAGCGGGACTAATAGGCGAGCAGTACTTC.

The chain is built from TRBV18 and TRBJ2-3; D perhaps matches TRBD2 (6 bases). This CDR3 region has 12 residues. The V gene's germline CDR1 is KGHSH and CDR2 LQKENI. V was cut by 8 bases and J by 4 bases, with 10 bases left in between. CDR3 region: CASRLVSDTQYF. CDR3 nucleotide sequence: TGTGCCAGCCGACTAGTATCAGATACGCAGTATTTT.